These T cell receptor beta chains were read from a single sample in a study of prognosis after radiotherapy for stage I lung cancer. MiXCR, run by TCRdb on the multiplex PCR reads, gives a single entry per CDR3 protein. Of almost 40,000 distinct CDR3 sequences listed, around a quarter are singletons. This specimen consisted of PBMCs, obtained before or after stereotactic body radiation therapy (not recorded which). These receptor sequences come from a donor over 45 with non-small cell lung cancer. The conserved cysteine and the conserved F or W are not part of the CDR3 here.

V gene	J gene	CDR3 protein
TRBV4-1	TRBJ2-5	ASSQEGNGRGPRWTQY
TRBV6-1	TRBJ1-1	ASTVLDTNTEAF
TRBV3-1	TRBJ2-5	ASSQDHYSGASQETQY
TRBV3-1	TRBJ1-1	ASSHSGYYTEAF
TRBV28	TRBJ2-1	ASKGGLAGGEQF
TRBV10-3	TRBJ1-5	AISQGQPFDQPQH
TRBV19	TRBJ2-7	ASSQFWGYEQY
TRBV18	TRBJ2-5	ASSPMGAETQY
TRBV9	TRBJ2-1	ASSVAIGTPRNEQF
TRBV7-9	TRBJ2-1	AIPKNRGGGTYNEQF
TRBV9	TRBJ2-2	ASSVVGSGNGELL
TRBV7-9	TRBJ2-2	ASSADRGGGDTGELF
TRBV18	TRBJ1-6	ASSLSINSPLH
TRBV7-6	TRBJ2-3	ASSHTGGDTKY
TRBV15	TRBJ2-5	ATSSRASGRAGETQY
TRBV28	TRBJ2-1	ASALISYNEQF
TRBV29-1	TRBJ1-4	SVEDPTGGEKLF
TRBV18	TRBJ1-2	ASSPGYNRDRIYGYT